The following is a T cell receptor (beta chain) sequence with its context. Its antigen remains unknown. The CDR3 has 15 residues. Germline loops: CDR1 SNHLY, CDR2 FYNNEI. J gave up 2 bases and V 7 bases, and 7 bases lay outside the gene matches. The data belong to a study of regulatory T cells in long-lasting Graves disease. The sample's time point: newly diagnosed GD, antithyroid drugs for less than 3 months. Isolated PBMC RNA provided the starting material for the TCR library. Broader study findings: Persistent patients shared more public clonotypes (over 2,500) than new patients (roughly 970).

Building the TCR beta libraries relied on iRepertoire HTBI primers, and CDR3 regions underwent Arm-PCR. A single record per CDR3 protein comes from TCRdb applying MiXCR to the multiplex PCR reads. This sample has a few hundred thousand distinct CDR3 sequences, with around 20% found just once. These data also featured in a second study, about T cells in Graves' hyperthyroidism and ophthalmopathy. From that second work: Patients having uncontrolled infection, another autoimmune disease, pregnancy or lactation were not included. The HTBI primer set served for first-round RT-PCR of the TCR CDR3. Blood shared most expanded thyroid clonotypes above 0.001.

Here the sequenced sample was peripheral blood mononuclear cells (PBMCs), taken at new diagnosis, from a patient treated with antithyroid drugs. This TCR came from a woman aged 25 to 39 with Graves disease. The chain employs TRBV2 and TRBJ2-7; 11 positions agree with TRBD2. CDR3 sequence: CASTGTSGSPYEQYF. As DNA, the CDR3 is TGTGCCAGCACCGGGACTAGCGGTAGTCCCTACGAGCAGTACTTC.